The 25 T cell receptor beta chains reported below all come from one sample, sequenced in a study of blood T cell repertoires in COVID-19. Clones were sequenced by immunoSEQ multiplex PCR, and TCRdb holds only the in-frame ones, with some missing. The sample holds more than 70,000 clones, 80% to 90% seen once. Sample: peripheral blood. These receptors all come from an elderly man with active or convalescent COVID-19.

This clone has just one count. The rearrangement joins TRBV19 to TRBJ1-1; 7 nucleotides agree with TRBD1. V lost 10 bases and J lost 5; bases outside the gene matches: 16. Germline assignment: CDR1 LNHDA and CDR2 SQIVND (reference sequence). This CDR3 contains 15 residues. The CDR3 sequence: CAIRGPGQSGTEAFF. CDR3 bases: TGTGCCATACGTGGCCCGGGACAGAGCGGGACTGAAGCTTTCTTT.

The genes are TRBV6-5 and TRBJ2-7; 7 nucleotides match TRBD1. J gave up 6 bases and V 6 bases, and 8 bases lay outside the gene matches. Germline assignment: CDR1 MNHEY and CDR2 SVGAGI. This CDR3 is built from 13 residues. CDR3 bases: TGTGCCAGCAGCCCGGGACAGTCTCTCGAGCAGTACTTC. Translated, it gives CASSPGQSLEQYF.

The V and J genes are TRBV10-3 and TRBJ1-1, with TRBD1 as a possible D gene (5 bases). This CDR3 contains 13 residues. Germline-derived CDR1 and CDR2 are ENHRY and SYGVKD. V lost 6 bases and J 4 bases, leaving 12 bases between the germline ends. CDR3 coding DNA: TGTGCCATCAGCCCGGGGGAAGGCACTGAAGCTTTCTTT. This encodes CAISPGEGTEAFF.

This chain links TRBV18 with TRBJ2-1, with 7 bases aligning to TRBD2. V gave up 2 bases and J gave up 5 bases; unmatched junction bases: 6. This CDR3 comprises 15 residues. Germline assignment: CDR1 KGHSH and CDR2 LQKENI. The CDR3 loop is CASSPVQGGDNEQFF. DNA for the CDR3: TGTGCCAGCTCACCAGTTCAGGGAGGGGACAATGAGCAGTTCTTC.

The genes are TRBV6-5 and TRBJ1-2; possible D gene TRBD1, 6 bases. CDR3 length: 14 residues. The V and J ends lost 6 bases and 1 base respectively, with 12 bases between them. Germline V CDR1 and CDR2: MNHEY, SVGAGI. The CDR3 DNA is TGTGCCAGCAGACGAGACAGGCATAACTATGGCTACACCTTC. Protein product: CASRRDRHNYGYTF.

V is TRBV3-1 (or the pseudogene TRBV3-2) and J is TRBJ2-3; D may be TRBD2 (6 bases). The CDR3 runs to 13 residues. CDR1 and CDR2 (germline): LGHDT, YNNKEL (reference sequence). Trimming stripped 3 bases from V and 8 bases from J, with 12 bases between. The CDR3 nucleotides read TGTGCCAGCAGCCAGGCGGGGCAGGGTACGCAGTATTTT. Translated, it gives CASSQAGQGTQYF.

This chain links TRBV28 with TRBJ1-5; 7 positions match TRBD1. The CDR3 runs to 13 residues. Unmatched junction bases numbered 3, after V lost 6 bases and J lost 4 bases. CDR1 is MDHEN, CDR2 SYDVKM, per germline. The CDR3 protein is CASSKQGNQPQHF. The CDR3 region has the DNA TGTGCCAGCAGCAAACAGGGGAATCAGCCCCAGCATTTT.

V gene TRBV28 combines with J gene TRBJ2-5; 8 bases are shared with TRBD1. The germline gives CDR1 MDHEN, CDR2 SYDVKM. Trimming cost V 6 bases and J 2 bases; bases outside gene matches: 11. The CDR3 runs to 16 residues. The DNA for the CDR3 is TGTGCCAGCAGCCCAACCCGGACAGGGCAGCAAGAGACCCAGTACTTC. This gives the protein CASSPTRTGQQETQYF. The full variable domain, rest sourced from reference TRBV28 and TRBJ2-5, is DVKVTQSSRYLVKRTGEKVFLECVQDMDHENMFWYRQDPGLGLRLIYFSYDVKMKEKGDIPEGYSVSREKKERFSLILESASTNQTSMYLCASSPTRTGQQETQYFGPGTRLLVL.

The rearrangement joins TRBV6-5 to TRBJ2-1; 10 positions agree with TRBD2. The CDR3 is 14 residues long. CDR1 and CDR2 from the germline V gene are MNHEY and SVGAGI. V gave up 7 bases and J gave up 6 bases; unmatched junction bases: 6. The CDR3 region has the DNA TGTGCCAGCACCCCGGGACTAGCGTCCAATGAGCAGTTCTTC. The encoded protein is CASTPGLASNEQFF.

V and J are TRBV7-8 and TRBJ2-3; 11 bases are shared with TRBD2. Trimming cost V 3 bases and J 5 bases; bases outside gene matches: 4. Germline lookup yields CDR1 SGHVS and CDR2 FQNEAQ. The CDR3 has 15 residues. The CDR3 DNA sequence: TGTGCCAGCAGCTTTCAACTAGCGGGAGTAGATACGCAGTATTTT. As protein: CASSFQLAGVDTQYF.

The chain combines TRBV6-5 with TRBJ1-2; 8 nucleotides line up with TRBD1. CDR1 is MNHEY, CDR2 SVGAGI, per germline. The V and J ends lost 6 bases and 5 bases, in that order; junction bases with no gene match: 8. The CDR3 length is 14 residues. Here the CDR3 DNA reads TGTGCCAGCAGGGACAGGGAGGTAGGGTATGGCTACACCTTC. It specifies CASRDREVGYGYTF.

This clone appeared a single time. J is TRBJ2-2 and V is TRBV5-1; a possible D gene is TRBD2 (6 bases). The CDR3 is 17 residues long. The germline V gene has CDR1 SGHRS and CDR2 YFSETQ. V was trimmed by 2 bases and J by 6 bases, leaving 20 bases between them. The CDR3 coding sequence is TGCGCCAGCAGCTTCGGCGGGGCAGGGTTCTTTGCCGGGGAGCTGTTTTTT. It yields the protein CASSFGGAGFFAGELFF. Together with reference TRBV5-1 and TRBJ2-2, the CDR3 gives the full variable domain: KAGVTQTPRYLIKTRGQQVTLSCSPISGHRSVSWYQQTPGQGLQFLFEYFSETQRNKGNFPGRFSGRQFSNSRSEMNVSTLELGDSALYLCASSFGGAGFFAGELFFGEGSRLTVL.

The chain joins TRBV24-1 to TRBJ2-1, with D possibly TRBD2 on 6 matching bases. Germline V gene data show CDR1 as KGHDR and CDR2 as SFDVKD. The CDR3 has 15 amino acids. Deletions cut 4 bases from V and 7 bases from J, with 16 bases between. The CDR3 coding sequence is TGTGCCACCAGTGACCCCGTGGTAGCGGCAAATGAGCAGTTCTTC. Residues: CATSDPVVAANEQFF.

V is TRBV3-1 (or the pseudogene TRBV3-2) and J is TRBJ2-7; possibly TRBD1 for D (6 bases). This CDR3 contains 15 residues. Between the trimmed V and J ends, which lost 4 bases and 5 bases, there was a span of 18 bases. Germline CDR1 and CDR2: LGHDT and YNNKEL (reference sequence). Here the CDR3 reads CASSPSGTPTDEQYF. DNA of the CDR3: TGTGCCAGCAGCCCTTCCGGGACACCGACGGACGAGCAGTACTTC.

This clone was detected only a few times. The chain couples TRBV10-1 to TRBJ1-3; no firm D call. Looked up from germline, CDR1 is WNHNN and CDR2 is SYGVQD (reference sequence). V lost 3 bases and J 0 bases, leaving 6 bases between the germline ends. The CDR3 is 14 residues long. CDR3 sequence: CASSDRLSGNTIYF. DNA for the CDR3: TGCGCCAGCAGTGACAGGCTCTCTGGAAACACCATATATTTT.

This chain links TRBV19 with TRBJ1-2; D not resolved. CDR1 is LNHDA, CDR2 SQIVND, per germline (reference sequence). The CDR3 covers 12 residues. Trimming shortened V by 3 bases and J by 8 bases, and 10 bases separated the two germline ends. CDR3 loop: CASSIGDRGYTF. CDR3 nucleotides: TGTGCCAGTAGTATCGGGGATCGGGGCTACACCTTC.

V usage is TRBV2 and J usage is TRBJ1-2; the D gene is possibly TRBD1 (5 bases). The CDR3 is made up of 13 amino acids. Trimming left V 3 bases short and J 3 bases short, with 8 bases between. CDR1 is SNHLY, CDR2 FYNNEI, per germline. This CDR3 reads CASSEGQDYGYTF. The CDR3 DNA follows: TGTGCCAGCAGTGAGGGGCAGGACTATGGCTACACCTTC.

The V call is TRBV5-8, the J call TRBJ1-5; 10 bases line up with TRBD1. V was clipped by 6 bases and J by 7 bases; unmatched bases: 7. The CDR3 extends over 14 amino acids. Germline-derived CDR1 and CDR2 are SGHTS and YDEGEE. DNA of the CDR3: TGTGCCAGCACCCCGGGACAGGGGACACAGCCCCAGCATTTT. Translated: CASTPGQGTQPQHF. The entire variable domain, with the rest obtained from reference TRBV5-8 and TRBJ1-5, is as follows: EAGVTQSPTHLIKTRGQQATLRCSPISGHTSVYWYQQALGLGLQFLLWYDEGEERNRGNFPPRFSGRQFPNYSSELNVNALELEDSALYLCASTPGQGTQPQHFGDGTRLSIL.

CDR3 sequence reads: CSVEVSINTEAFF. Here the CDR3 DNA reads TGCAGCGTTGAAGTAAGCATCAACACTGAAGCTTTCTTT. This rearrangement joins TRBV29-1 to TRBJ1-1; D is unresolved. Germline CDR1 reads SQVTM; CDR2 reads ANQGSEA. Trimming removed 1 base from V and 2 bases from J, with 8 bases in between. CDR3 size: 13 residues.

J is TRBJ2-1 and V is TRBV10-1; a possible D gene is TRBD2 (7 bases). The CDR3 sequence is 16 residues long. The V gene's germline CDR1 is WNHNN and CDR2 SYGVQD (reference sequence). V was shortened by 1 base and J by 5 bases, with 15 bases between the two germline ends. The CDR3 region is CASSELGGAGHNEQFF. The CDR3 bases are TGCGCCAGCAGTGAGTTAGGGGGGGCGGGCCACAATGAGCAGTTCTTC.

The V and J genes are TRBV7-3 and TRBJ2-1; no firm D call. There are 14 residues in the CDR3. The V gene lost 5 bases and the J gene lost 5 bases, with 13 bases spanning the gap. Germline V gene data show CDR1 as SGHTA and CDR2 as FQGTGA. The CDR3 reads CASSRLGQDNEQFF. CDR3 coding DNA: TGTGCCAGCAGCCGTCTGGGCCAAGACAATGAGCAGTTCTTC.

The chain has TRBV27 and TRBJ2-1; 12 bases match TRBD2. Germline lookup yields CDR1 MNHEY and CDR2 SMNVEV (reference sequence). The CDR3 spans 16 residues. V shed 0 bases, J shed 4 bases, and the junction held 1 base outside the gene matches. The CDR3 is CASSLSGLAGYNEQFF. CDR3 sequence (DNA): TGTGCCAGCAGTTTATCAGGACTAGCGGGATACAATGAGCAGTTCTTC.

V usage is TRBV4-1 and J usage is TRBJ1-1; 9 bases line up with TRBD1. The V gene end was trimmed by 4 bases and the J gene end by 4 bases; junction bases not matched to a gene: 7. The CDR3 length is 15 residues. Per the germline V gene, CDR1 is MGHRA and CDR2 is YSYEKL. The DNA of the CDR3 is TGCGCCAGCAGCCGAGCCGGGACAGGGACCACTGAAGCTTTCTTT. This codes for CASSRAGTGTTEAFF.

The chain couples TRBV28 to TRBJ1-2, with D possibly TRBD1 on 5 matching bases. CDR1 and CDR2 from the germline V gene are MDHEN and SYDVKM. The V end was cut by 3 bases, the J end by 8 bases, with 13 bases between. This CDR3 is 13 amino acids long. In nucleotides, the CDR3 is TGTGCCAGCAGTTTTTCAGGGATGGGCGGCTACACCTTC. This translates into CASSFSGMGGYTF.

This chain joins TRBV4-1 and TRBJ1-6; tentative D call: TRBD1 (5 bases). The germline CDR1 and CDR2 sequences are MGHRA and YSYEKL. V was clipped by 1 base and J by 9 bases, with 13 bases between them. The CDR3 spans 15 residues. The CDR3 coding sequence is TGCGCCAGCAGCCAAGCGGAGACAGAGAGTTCACCCCTCCACTTT. Protein: CASSQAETESSPLHF.